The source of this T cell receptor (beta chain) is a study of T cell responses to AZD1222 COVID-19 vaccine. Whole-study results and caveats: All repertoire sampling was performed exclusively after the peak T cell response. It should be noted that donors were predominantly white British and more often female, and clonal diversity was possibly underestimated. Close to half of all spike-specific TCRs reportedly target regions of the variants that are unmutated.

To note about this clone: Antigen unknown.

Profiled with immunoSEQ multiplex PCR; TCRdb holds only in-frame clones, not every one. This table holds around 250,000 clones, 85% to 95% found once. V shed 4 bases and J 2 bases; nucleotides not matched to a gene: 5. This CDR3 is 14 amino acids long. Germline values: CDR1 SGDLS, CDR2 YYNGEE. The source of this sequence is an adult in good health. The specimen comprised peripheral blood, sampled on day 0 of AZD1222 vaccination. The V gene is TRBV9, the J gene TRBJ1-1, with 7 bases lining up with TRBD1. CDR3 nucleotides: TGTGCCAGCAGCTTAGGACAGGCAAACACTGAAGCTTTCTTT. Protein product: CASSLGQANTEAFF.